This T cell receptor (beta chain) was sequenced during a study of blood T cell repertoires in COVID-19. Study-wide background: Sample material is recorded as cDNA or gDNA derived from T cells, B-cell-depleted T cells, or PBMCs.

This clone was counted ten times or more. The data were produced by immunoSEQ multiplex PCR, yet TCRdb's version contains in-frame clones alone and is incomplete. The table includes over 85,000 clones, roughly four fifths detected once. This receptor was obtained from a woman in her sixties with acute or convalescent COVID-19. Sequencing input: peripheral blood.

In nucleotides, the CDR3 is TGTGCCAGCAGCCGGGACTTTTATGGCTACACCTTC. Protein product: CASSRDFYGYTF. This chain joins TRBV3-1 (or the pseudogene TRBV3-2) and TRBJ1-2; D may be TRBD1 (5 bases). Trimming pared 4 bases from V and 5 bases from J, leaving 8 bases between. Looked up from germline, CDR1 is LGHDT and CDR2 is YNNKEL (reference sequence). The CDR3 spans 12 residues.